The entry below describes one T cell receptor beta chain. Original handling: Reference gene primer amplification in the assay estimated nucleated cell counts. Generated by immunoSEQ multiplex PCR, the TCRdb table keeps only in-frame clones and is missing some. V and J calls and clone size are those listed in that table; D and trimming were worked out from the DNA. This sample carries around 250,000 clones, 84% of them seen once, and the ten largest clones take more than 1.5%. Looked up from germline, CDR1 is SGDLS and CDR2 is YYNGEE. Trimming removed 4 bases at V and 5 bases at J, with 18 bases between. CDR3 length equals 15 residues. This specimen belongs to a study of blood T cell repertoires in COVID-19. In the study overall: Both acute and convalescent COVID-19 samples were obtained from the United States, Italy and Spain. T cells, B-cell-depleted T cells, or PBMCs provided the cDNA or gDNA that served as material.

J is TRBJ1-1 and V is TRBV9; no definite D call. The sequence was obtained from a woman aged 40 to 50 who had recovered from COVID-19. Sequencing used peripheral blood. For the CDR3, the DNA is TGTGCCAGCAGCCTCGCCCCTTCGGGGTTGACTGAAGCTTTCTTT. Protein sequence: CASSLAPSGLTEAFF.